One sample yielded the 17 T cell receptor beta chains listed below, sequenced in a study of blood T cell repertoires in COVID-19. This table comes from immunoSEQ multiplex PCR, and its TCRdb copy is limited to in-frame clones, with some not included. Of 280,000 or so clones listed, approximately 88% were seen once; the top ten hold 6% to 7%. Sequencing was performed on PBMCs or T cells enriched from blood (not recorded which). The receptors stem from a woman aged 40 to 50 who had recovered from COVID-19.

This chain links TRBV7-3 with TRBJ2-2, with TRBD1 identical over 7 bases. The J segment lost 4 bases and the V segment lost 4 bases, leaving 3 bases of the junction unmatched. The CDR3 loop spans 14 amino acids. Germline assignment: CDR1 SGHTA and CDR2 FQGTGA. The CDR3 protein is CASSSGQPTGELFF. In nucleotides, the CDR3 is TGTGCCAGCAGCTCGGGACAGCCCACCGGGGAGCTGTTTTTT. The full variable domain, with the rest looked up from reference TRBV7-3 and TRBJ2-2, is GAGVSQTPSNKVTEKGKYVELRCDPISGHTALYWYRQSLGQGPEFLIYFQGTGAADDSGLPNDRFFAVRPEGSVSTLKIQRTERGDSAVYLCASSSGQPTGELFFGEGSRLTVL.

This clone was seen at least ten times. The chain links TRBV3-1 (or the pseudogene TRBV3-2) to TRBJ1-1; D is undetermined. Deletions cut 4 bases from V and 1 base from J, with 19 bases between. The CDR3 is 17 residues long. CDR1 is LGHDT, CDR2 YNNKEL, per germline (reference sequence). The CDR3 coding sequence is TGTGCCAGCAGCCGAACCCCGGGATATATCACGAACACTGAAGCTTTCTTT. As protein: CASSRTPGYITNTEAFF.

The chain has TRBV21-1 and TRBJ1-5; the DNA was not compared with TRBD1, the D call given in the table. TRBV21-1 is listed as a pseudogene. The length of the CDR3 is 16 residues. Written as DNA, the CDR3 is TGTGCCAGCAGCAAAAGGGGCAGGGGAAGCAATCAGCCCCAGCATTTT. Residues: CASSKRGRGSNQPQHF.

The chain carries TRBV28 and TRBJ1-6; D is unclear. CDR3 length equals 12 residues. Germline lookup yields CDR1 MDHEN and CDR2 SYDVKM. V was pared by 5 bases and J by 7 bases, with 6 bases between. This chain's CDR3 is CASSVLNSPLHF. DNA for the CDR3: TGTGCCAGCAGTGTCTTGAATTCACCCCTCCACTTT.

CDR3 in amino acids: CAITEGPTSGNTIYF. DNA of the CDR3: TGTGCCATCACGGAGGGACCCACCTCTGGAAACACCATATATTTT. The chain links TRBV10-3 to TRBJ1-3; D perhaps matches TRBD1 (5 bases). The germline gives CDR1 ENHRY, CDR2 SYGVKD. V was trimmed by 7 bases and J by 0 bases, leaving 13 bases between them. This CDR3 region has 15 residues.

The chain recombines TRBV7-8 with TRBJ1-4; TRBD1 matches at 9 bases. This CDR3 has 17 residues. Germline lookup yields CDR1 SGHVS and CDR2 FQNEAQ. V was clipped by 2 bases and J by 2 bases; unmatched bases: 6. CDR3 protein: CASSLTTGGSTNEKLFF. CDR3 bases: TGTGCCAGCAGCTTAACCACAGGGGGCAGTACTAATGAAAAACTGTTTTTT.

The chain links TRBV27 to TRBJ1-3; D possibly corresponds to TRBD1 (5 bases). Trimming cost V 1 base and J 2 bases, with 27 bases left between them. The CDR3 runs to 21 residues. Germline CDR1 is MNHEY and CDR2 is SMNVEV (reference sequence). CDR3 region: CASSLYTPGYSPTGAGNTIYF. The CDR3 DNA follows: TGTGCCAGCAGTTTATATACCCCCGGGTATTCCCCCACGGGGGCTGGAAACACCATATATTTT.

This chain joins TRBV7-9 and TRBJ2-2, with 9 bases lining up with TRBD1. The CDR3 is 16 amino acids. Germline assignment: CDR1 SEHNR and CDR2 FQNEAQ (reference sequence). The V gene end was trimmed by 4 bases and the J gene end by 5 bases; junction bases not matched to a gene: 8. The CDR3 here is CASSSQTGGRTGELFF. CDR3 coding DNA: TGTGCCAGCAGCTCCCAGACAGGGGGGCGGACCGGGGAGCTGTTTTTT.

J is TRBJ1-6 and V is TRBV28; 7 nucleotides agree with TRBD1. The junction had 8 bases not matched to a gene; V was cut back by 6 bases and J by 6 bases. Germline V gene sequence: CDR1 MDHEN, CDR2 SYDVKM. This CDR3 contains 15 residues. The CDR3 is CASRKRDSPNSPLHF. In DNA form, the CDR3 reads TGTGCCAGCAGAAAGAGGGACAGCCCTAATTCACCCCTCCACTTT.

The rearrangement uses TRBV2 and TRBJ2-1; 10 bases agree with TRBD2. With 6 bases clipped from V and 0 bases from J, the junction kept 8 bases outside the gene matches. The CDR3 runs to 17 residues. Germline lookup yields CDR1 SNHLY and CDR2 FYNNEI. The CDR3 DNA reads TGTGCCAGCAGACTGGGAGCTAGCGGGAGCTCCTACAATGAGCAGTTCTTC. The encoded protein is CASRLGASGSSYNEQFF. Full variable domain (rest looked up from reference TRBV2 and TRBJ2-1): EPEVTQTPSHQVTQMGQEVILRCVPISNHLYFYWYRQILGQKVEFLVSFYNNEISEKSEIFDDQFSVERPDGSNFTLKIRSTKLEDSAMYFCASRLGASGSSYNEQFFGPGTRLTVL.

J is TRBJ2-7 and V is TRBV7-2, with D hard to call. CDR1 SGHTA and CDR2 FQGNSA come from the germline V gene. V was cut by 5 bases and J by 3 bases, with 5 bases left in between. The CDR3 length is 11 residues. The CDR3 loop is CASSVNYEQYF. CDR3 sequence (DNA): TGTGCCAGCAGCGTAAACTACGAGCAGTACTTC.

The V gene is TRBV7-2, the J gene TRBJ2-1; D remains ambiguous. In germline, CDR1 is SGHTA, CDR2 FQGNSA. The CDR3 consists of 13 residues. Trimming left V 4 bases short and J 4 bases short, with 8 bases between. The CDR3 sequence: CASSSILYNEQFF. CDR3 sequence (DNA): TGTGCCAGCAGCTCAATTCTATACAATGAGCAGTTCTTC.

The chain recombines TRBV18 with TRBJ2-3; 10 positions agree with TRBD1. Germline V gene data show CDR1 as KGHSH and CDR2 as LQKENI. The CDR3 consists of 17 residues. The J segment lost 0 bases and the V segment lost 2 bases, leaving 5 bases of the junction unmatched. CDR3 region: CASSPRTGGTSTDTQYF. The CDR3 DNA reads as TGTGCCAGCTCACCAAGGACAGGGGGGACTAGCACAGATACGCAGTATTTT.

The chain links TRBV7-3 to TRBJ2-1; D might be TRBD2 (7 bases). Trimming took off 1 base at V and 7 bases at J, with 17 bases between the two ends. The CDR3 runs to 16 residues. In germline, CDR1 is SGHTA, CDR2 FQGTGA. DNA for the CDR3: TGTGCCAGCAGCTTAAGAGGGGGAGGGACACCAAATGAGCAGTTCTTC. Protein: CASSLRGGGTPNEQFF. Full variable domain (rest looked up from reference TRBV7-3 and TRBJ2-1): GAGVSQTPSNKVTEKGKYVELRCDPISGHTALYWYRQSLGQGPEFLIYFQGTGAADDSGLPNDRFFAVRPEGSVSTLKIQRTERGDSAVYLCASSLRGGGTPNEQFFGPGTRLTVL.

The rearrangement joins TRBV24-1 to TRBJ1-5; TRBD1 aligns across 11 bases. The CDR3 extends over 15 amino acids. Germline V gene sequence: CDR1 KGHDR, CDR2 SFDVKD. V lost 4 bases, J lost 5 bases, and 3 bases stayed unmatched. In DNA form, the CDR3 reads TGTGCCACCAGTGACCCGGGACAGGGGGATCAGCCCCAGCATTTT. Protein: CATSDPGQGDQPQHF.

This sequence joins TRBV28 and TRBJ2-7, with 9 bases fitting TRBD1. This CDR3 spans 14 amino acids. The V and J ends lost 5 bases and 6 bases, in that order; junction bases with no gene match: 8. Per germline, CDR1 MDHEN and CDR2 SYDVKM. CDR3 sequence (DNA): TGTGCCAGCAGTAGTAACAGGGGGCGGACCGAGCAGTACTTC. Protein sequence: CASSSNRGRTEQYF.

This sequence joins TRBV6-4 and TRBJ2-1, with 7 bases that match TRBD1. CDR1 and CDR2 (germline): MRHNA, SNTAGT. The CDR3 length is 12 residues. DNA of the CDR3: TGTGGTAGGGGGCCCTCCTACAATGAGCAGTTCTTC. Its protein product is CGRGPSYNEQFF.